One and the same sample provided the 10 T cell receptor beta chains below, sequenced in a study of T cell responses to AZD1222 COVID-19 vaccine. The assay was immunoSEQ multiplex PCR, and TCRdb's table has in-frame clones only and misses some. The sample lists about 78,000 clones; around 90% were seen once. This specimen consisted of peripheral blood, obtained on day 0 of MenACWY control vaccination. These receptor sequences come from an adult in good health.

V is TRBV2 and J is TRBJ1-5; TRBD1 matches 8 bases. This CDR3 is 15 amino acids long. The trim removed 4 bases at V and 5 bases at J, leaving 7 bases unmatched. The germline V gene encodes CDR1 SNHLY and CDR2 FYNNEI. The CDR3 loop is CASSALTGAYQPQHF. The CDR3 nucleotides read TGTGCCAGCAGTGCTCTGACAGGGGCGTATCAGCCCCAGCATTTT.

The rearrangement links TRBV4-1 to TRBJ2-5; weak D call: TRBD1 (6 bases). Germline CDR1 MGHRA, CDR2 YSYEKL. CDR3 length equals 15 residues. V dropped 4 bases and J dropped 5 bases, with 17 bases sitting between them. CDR3 in amino acids: CASSLGQTVQETQYF. CDR3 sequence (DNA): TGCGCCAGCAGCCTGGGACAAACCGTCCAGGAGACCCAGTACTTC.

The chain uses TRBV2 and TRBJ1-4, with D possibly TRBD1 on 5 matching bases. CDR1 is SNHLY and CDR2 is FYNNEI in the germline V gene. The CDR3 sequence is 15 residues long. V lost 6 bases, J lost 1 base, and 12 bases lay in between. CDR3 nucleotide sequence: TGTGCCAGCAGAAATAGAGACAGAACTAATGAAAAACTGTTTTTT. This translates into CASRNRDRTNEKLFF. The whole variable domain, filled in from reference TRBV2 and TRBJ1-4, reads EPEVTQTPSHQVTQMGQEVILRCVPISNHLYFYWYRQILGQKVEFLVSFYNNEISEKSEIFDDQFSVERPDGSNFTLKIRSTKLEDSAMYFCASRNRDRTNEKLFFGSGTQLSVL.

This clone was recorded a few times. The chain recombines TRBV6-2 or TRBV6-3 with TRBJ1-6; 8 nucleotides line up with TRBD1. The CDR3 contains 15 residues. Germline-derived CDR1 and CDR2 are MNHEY and SVGEGT. The V segment lost 2 bases and the J segment 10 bases; nucleotides outside the gene matches: 7. Written as DNA, the CDR3 is TGTGCCAGCAGTTACCACGGACAGGGTTCATCACCCCTCCACTTT. It is translated as CASSYHGQGSSPLHF.

The V gene is TRBV28, the J gene TRBJ1-1; D unresolved. V was cut by 8 bases and J by 0 bases, with 13 bases left in between. The germline gives CDR1 MDHEN, CDR2 SYDVKM. This CDR3 is built from 14 residues. In nucleotides, the CDR3 is TGTGCCAGCTTTGGAGGAGCAGTGAACACTGAAGCTTTCTTT. As protein: CASFGGAVNTEAFF.

This clone was recorded once. The J gene is TRBJ2-3, the V gene TRBV3-1 (or the pseudogene TRBV3-2); TRBD2 is a possible D gene (6 bases). Germline V gene sequence: CDR1 LGHDT, CDR2 YNNKEL (reference sequence). The CDR3 loop spans 14 amino acids. The ends were cut back, 3 bases at V and 2 bases at J, with 9 bases in the middle. This CDR3 is CASSHRRDTDTQYF. CDR3 nucleotide sequence: TGTGCCAGCAGCCATAGGCGGGACACAGATACGCAGTATTTT.

The chain recombines TRBV5-5 with TRBJ2-2; D possibly corresponds to TRBD1 (5 bases). Trimming cost V 2 bases and J 2 bases, with 13 bases left between them. Germline V gene sequence: CDR1 SGHKS, CDR2 YYEKEE (reference sequence). CDR3 length equals 16 residues. The CDR3 loop reads CASSFGPTVNTGELFF. Written as DNA, the CDR3 is TGTGCCAGCAGCTTCGGGCCGACAGTTAACACCGGGGAGCTGTTTTTT.

The chain couples TRBV5-4 to TRBJ1-6; D not resolved. Germline CDR1 SGHNT, CDR2 YYREEE (reference sequence). Trimming stripped 0 bases from V and 7 bases from J, with 8 bases between. This CDR3 is 14 amino acids long. The CDR3 loop is CASSLERQNSPLHF. CDR3 coding DNA: TGTGCCAGCAGCTTGGAACGGCAGAATTCACCCCTCCACTTT.

This clone appeared a single time. The CDR3 coding sequence is TGCGCCAGCAGCACCAGGGGGCGGGAAGCTTTCTTT. As protein: CASSTRGREAFF. The genes are TRBV5-1 and TRBJ1-1; 8 bases fit TRBD1. The CDR3 sequence is 12 residues long. CDR1 and CDR2 (germline): SGHRS, YFSETQ. V gave up 4 bases and J gave up 8 bases; unmatched junction bases: 4.

The chain recombines TRBV24-1 with TRBJ1-2, with TRBD1 as a possible D gene (5 bases). V was trimmed by 4 bases and J by 2 bases, leaving 22 bases between them. The CDR3 has 18 residues. Looked up from germline, CDR1 is KGHDR and CDR2 is SFDVKD. The CDR3: CATSDALLPRQTNYGYTF. The DNA of the CDR3 is TGTGCCACCAGTGACGCCCTCCTACCGCGACAGACCAACTATGGCTACACCTTC.